This TCR beta chain comes out of a study of T cell responses to AZD1222 COVID-19 vaccine (dated by TCRdb to 2020 to 2023). A note on the overall study: A total of approximately 240 trial participants underwent TCR sequencing, of whom about 210 received two doses of AZD1222 and about 25 received two doses of the MenACWY control vaccine. Trial participants were enrolled by age into subgroups of 18-55, 56-69 and 70-plus years, and 148, 28 and 57 TCR-sequenced participants, respectively, were included in these subgroups. On the study overall, not on this receptor specifically: Most participants were white British and females outnumbered males, and the authors suggested that clonal diversity may have been underestimated. Nearly half of unique spike-specific TCRs reportedly recognized epitopes outside regions mutated in the B.1.351 and B.1.1.7 variants. Because no day 14 peak-response samples were available, the repertoires could be characterized only after the peak T cell response. Spike-specific TCR breadth and depth rose significantly after two AZD1222 doses compared with day 0 and with MenACWY recipients. The 56-69-year group was small, and its depth increase did not reach significance, likely because of low power. Conclusions about previously exposed vaccinees were limited because only a handful of AZD1222 recipients were SARS-CoV-2 seropositive at baseline. The whole spike protein was spanned by vaccine-associated CD4 TCRs, and dominant responses were seen in regions 160-218 and 743-854.

This sample's time point label indicates: about 28 days (+/-7) after the second vaccine dose. AZD1222 recipients with second doses at about 4 weeks or about 12 weeks were pooled, because spike-specific TCR depth and breadth did not differ between schedules. Vaccinee samples were obtained from the UK trials COV001 and COV002, which included a single-blind randomized controlled phase 2/3 trial of AZD1222 (ChAdOx1 nCoV-19) in healthy adults. For TCRbeta chain sequencing, PBMC samples from trial participants were taken at day 0 and at day 28 after the second dose. The CDR3 regions of human TCRbeta chains were analyzed by immunosequencing. As for how the authors treated the data: TCRs in the repertoires were compared against a reference library of SARS-CoV-2-specific TCRs that had been generated with the MIRA antigen-specificity platform. Breadth meant the fraction of unique TCRs that were SARS-CoV-2-associated, whereas depth meant the fraction of total T cells that were SARS-CoV-2-associated. Using the MIRA data, each spike-specific TCR was assigned both to the spike region to which the TCR was reactive and to a CD4 or CD8 class. Log10-transformed breadth and depth values were compared by one-way ANOVA with Sidak's multiple comparisons tests. TCRdb provides this immuneACCESS table in a form limited to in-frame rearrangements. Some clones are lacking; in checked studies, under half of them reflect an unresolved V gene, and why the rest are absent is not known. D and trimming come from the DNA, and the V and J calls and clone size come from that table. The sample data list about 120,000 clones, and approximately 91% of these were observed just once. Less than 1.3% of the sample goes to the ten largest clones.

The germline V gene (reference sequence) sets CDR1 to LGHDT and CDR2 to YNNKEL. Germline trimming amounts to 1 base on V and 9 bases on J, with 12 as the count of junction bases outside the gene matches. From cysteine to phenylalanine, the CDR3 is 16 amino acids long. Kept here is only the CDR3 DNA, which spans 48 bases and is read in frame from base 1. To note about this clone: The target of this receptor is not known. No base-level quality is on record; no much larger clone is a single base apart.

The TCR originated in an adult who received the AZD1222 COVID-19 vaccine. The material sequenced was peripheral blood, taken 28 days after the second AZD1222 dose. The chain employs TRBV3-1 (or the pseudogene TRBV3-2) and TRBJ2-1; the central 7 bases match TRBD2. The bases read TGTGCCAGCAGCCAAGCGATAGAGCGGGATAGGGGTGAGCAGTTCTTC. Translated, it gives CASSQAIERDRGEQFF.